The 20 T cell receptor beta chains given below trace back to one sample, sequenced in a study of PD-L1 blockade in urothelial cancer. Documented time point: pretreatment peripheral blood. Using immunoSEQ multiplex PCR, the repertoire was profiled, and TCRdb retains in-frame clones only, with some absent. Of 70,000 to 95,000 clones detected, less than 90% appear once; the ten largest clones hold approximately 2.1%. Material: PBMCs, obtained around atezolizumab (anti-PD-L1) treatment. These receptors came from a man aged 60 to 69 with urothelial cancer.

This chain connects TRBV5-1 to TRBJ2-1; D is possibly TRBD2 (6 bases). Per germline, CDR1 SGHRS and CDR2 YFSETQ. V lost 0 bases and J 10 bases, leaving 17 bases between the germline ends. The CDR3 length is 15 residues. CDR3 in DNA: TGCGCCAGCAGCTTGGAGGCGGGGCCCTCGGACGAGCAGTTCTTC. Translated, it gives CASSLEAGPSDEQFF.

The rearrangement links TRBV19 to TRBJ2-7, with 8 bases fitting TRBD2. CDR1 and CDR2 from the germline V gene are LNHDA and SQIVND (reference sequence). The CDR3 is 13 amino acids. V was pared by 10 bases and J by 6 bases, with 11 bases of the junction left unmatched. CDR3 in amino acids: CATSGAGAGEQYF. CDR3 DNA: TGTGCCACGTCAGGAGCGGGAGCTGGCGAGCAGTACTTC.

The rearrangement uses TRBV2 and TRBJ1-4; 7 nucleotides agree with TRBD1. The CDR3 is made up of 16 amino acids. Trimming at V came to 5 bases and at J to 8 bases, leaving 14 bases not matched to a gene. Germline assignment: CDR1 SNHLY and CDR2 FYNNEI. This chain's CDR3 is CASSSDRAGVREKLFF. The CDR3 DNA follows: TGTGCCAGCAGTTCAGACAGGGCAGGAGTAAGGGAAAAACTGTTTTTT.

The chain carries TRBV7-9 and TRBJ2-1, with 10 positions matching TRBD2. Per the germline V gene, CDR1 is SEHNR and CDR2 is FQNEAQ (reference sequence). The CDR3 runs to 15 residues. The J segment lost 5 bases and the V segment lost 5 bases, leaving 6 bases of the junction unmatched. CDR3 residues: CASSVTSGTNNEQFF. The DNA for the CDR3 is TGTGCCAGCAGCGTAACTAGCGGGACTAACAATGAGCAGTTCTTC.

CDR3 in amino acids: CASSYSPGDTEAFF. The CDR3 nucleotides are TGTGCCAGCAGTTACTCGCCGGGGGACACTGAAGCTTTCTTT. This sequence joins TRBV6-6 and TRBJ1-1; D is possibly TRBD1 (5 bases). The V end was cut by 0 bases, the J end by 3 bases, with 8 bases between. The germline V gene has CDR1 MNHNY and CDR2 SVGAGI (reference sequence). The CDR3 is 14 residues long.

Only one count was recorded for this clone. In DNA form, the CDR3 reads TGTGCCAGCAGCCAAGGACTAGCGGGAGTTTTGGAGACCCAGTACTTC. This translates into CASSQGLAGVLETQYF. V usage is TRBV7-8 and J usage is TRBJ2-5, with TRBD2 matching 13 bases. Per germline, CDR1 SGHVS and CDR2 FQNEAQ. V was clipped by 5 bases and J by 5 bases; unmatched bases: 8. The CDR3 spans 16 residues.

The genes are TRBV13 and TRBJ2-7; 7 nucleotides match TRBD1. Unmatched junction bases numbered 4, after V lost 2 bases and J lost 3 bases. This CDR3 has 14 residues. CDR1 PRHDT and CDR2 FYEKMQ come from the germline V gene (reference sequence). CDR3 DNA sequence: TGTGCCAGCAGCTTATTGGCAGGGGGCTACGAGCAGTACTTC. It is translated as CASSLLAGGYEQYF. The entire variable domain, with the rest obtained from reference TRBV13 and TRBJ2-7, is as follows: AAGVIQSPRHLIKEKRETATLKCYPIPRHDTVYWYQQGPGQDPQFLISFYEKMQSDKGSIPDRFSAQQFSDYHSELNMSSLELGDSALYFCASSLLAGGYEQYFGPGTRLTVT.

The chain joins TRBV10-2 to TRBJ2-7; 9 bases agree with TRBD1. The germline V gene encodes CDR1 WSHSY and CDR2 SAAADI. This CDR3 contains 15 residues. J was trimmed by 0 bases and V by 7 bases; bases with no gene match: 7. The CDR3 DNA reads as TGCGCCAGCACCCAGGGGACAGGGAGCTCCTACGAGCAGTACTTC. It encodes CASTQGTGSSYEQYF.

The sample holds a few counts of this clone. This CDR3 is CASSTGREQYF. The CDR3 DNA follows: TGTGCCAGCAGCACAGGTAGGGAGCAGTACTTC. The chain recombines TRBV28 with TRBJ2-7, with D perhaps matching TRBD1 (5 bases). The CDR3 runs to 11 residues. The germline V gene encodes CDR1 MDHEN and CDR2 SYDVKM. Trimming pared 6 bases from V and 7 bases from J, leaving 10 bases between.

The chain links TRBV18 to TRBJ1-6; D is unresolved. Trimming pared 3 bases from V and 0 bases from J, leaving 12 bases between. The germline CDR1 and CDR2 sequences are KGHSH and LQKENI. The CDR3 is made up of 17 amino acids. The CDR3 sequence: CASSPIVLSSYNSPLHF. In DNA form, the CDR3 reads TGTGCCAGCTCACCGATCGTCTTGAGCTCCTATAATTCACCCCTCCACTTT.

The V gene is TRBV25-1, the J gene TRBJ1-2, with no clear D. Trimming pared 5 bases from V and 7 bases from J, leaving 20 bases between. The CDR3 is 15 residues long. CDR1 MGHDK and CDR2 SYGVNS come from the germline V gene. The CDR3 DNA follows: TGTGCCAGCAGTCCATACGGCGGGTCCGAAGCTGGCTACACCTTC. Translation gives CASSPYGGSEAGYTF.

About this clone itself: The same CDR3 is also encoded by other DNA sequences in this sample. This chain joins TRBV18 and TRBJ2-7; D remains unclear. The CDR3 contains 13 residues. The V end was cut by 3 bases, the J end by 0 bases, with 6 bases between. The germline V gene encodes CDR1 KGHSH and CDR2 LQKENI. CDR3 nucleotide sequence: TGTGCCAGCTCACCCCCGAGCTCCTACGAGCAGTACTTC. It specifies CASSPPSSYEQYF.

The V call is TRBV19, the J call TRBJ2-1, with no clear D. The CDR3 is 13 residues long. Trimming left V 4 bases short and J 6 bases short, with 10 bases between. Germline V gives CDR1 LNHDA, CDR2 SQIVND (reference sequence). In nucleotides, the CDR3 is TGTGCCAGTAGTAATCCTCCCAGCAATGAGCAGTTCTTC. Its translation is CASSNPPSNEQFF. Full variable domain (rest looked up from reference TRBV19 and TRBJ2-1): DGGITQSPKYLFRKEGQNVTLSCEQNLNHDAMYWYRQDPGQGLRLIYYSQIVNDFQKGDIAEGYSVSREKKESFPLTVTSAQKNPTAFYLCASSNPPSNEQFFGPGTRLTVL.

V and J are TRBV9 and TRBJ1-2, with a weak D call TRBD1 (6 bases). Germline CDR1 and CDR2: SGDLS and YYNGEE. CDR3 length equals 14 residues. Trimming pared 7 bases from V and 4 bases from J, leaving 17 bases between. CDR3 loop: CASGKGVTGYGYTF. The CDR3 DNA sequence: TGTGCCAGCGGGAAGGGAGTGACAGGCTATGGCTACACCTTC.

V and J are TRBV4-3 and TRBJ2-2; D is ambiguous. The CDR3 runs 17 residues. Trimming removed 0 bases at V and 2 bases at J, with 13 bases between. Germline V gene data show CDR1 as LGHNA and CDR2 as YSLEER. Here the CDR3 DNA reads TGCGCCAGCAGCCAAGATTTAGGAACTAAAAACACCGGGGAGCTGTTTTTT. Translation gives CASSQDLGTKNTGELFF.

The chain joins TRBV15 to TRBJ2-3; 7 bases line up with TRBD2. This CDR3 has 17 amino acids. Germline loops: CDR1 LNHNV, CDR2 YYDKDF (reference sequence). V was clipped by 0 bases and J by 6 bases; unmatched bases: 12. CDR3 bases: TGTGCCACCAGCAGAGATTCGTGGGAGGGGAAGGGGGATACGCAGTATTTT. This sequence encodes CATSRDSWEGKGDTQYF.

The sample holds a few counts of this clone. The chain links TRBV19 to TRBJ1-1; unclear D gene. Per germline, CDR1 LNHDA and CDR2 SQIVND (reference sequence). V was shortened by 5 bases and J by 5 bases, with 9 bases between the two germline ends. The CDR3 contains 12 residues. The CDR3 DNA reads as TGTGCCAGTAGTCCCGCTGAGACTGAAGCTTTCTTT. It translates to CASSPAETEAFF.

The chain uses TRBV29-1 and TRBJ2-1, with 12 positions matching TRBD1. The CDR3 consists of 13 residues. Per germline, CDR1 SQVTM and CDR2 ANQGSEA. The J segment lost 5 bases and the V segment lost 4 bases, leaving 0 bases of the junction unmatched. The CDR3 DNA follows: TGCAGCGTTGGGGACAGGGGGCACAATGAGCAGTTCTTC. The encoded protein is CSVGDRGHNEQFF.

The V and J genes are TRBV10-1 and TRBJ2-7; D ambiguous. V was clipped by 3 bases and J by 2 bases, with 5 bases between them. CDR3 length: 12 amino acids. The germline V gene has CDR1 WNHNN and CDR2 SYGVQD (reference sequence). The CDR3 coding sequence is TGCGCCAGCAGTGACACTACCTACGAGCAGTACTTC. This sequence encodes CASSDTTYEQYF.

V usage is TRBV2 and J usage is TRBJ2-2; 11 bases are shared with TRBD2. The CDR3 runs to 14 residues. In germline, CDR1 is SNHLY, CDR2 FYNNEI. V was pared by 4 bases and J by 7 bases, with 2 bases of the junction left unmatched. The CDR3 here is CASSGLAGSGELFF. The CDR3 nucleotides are TGTGCCAGCAGTGGACTAGCGGGGAGCGGGGAGCTGTTTTTT.